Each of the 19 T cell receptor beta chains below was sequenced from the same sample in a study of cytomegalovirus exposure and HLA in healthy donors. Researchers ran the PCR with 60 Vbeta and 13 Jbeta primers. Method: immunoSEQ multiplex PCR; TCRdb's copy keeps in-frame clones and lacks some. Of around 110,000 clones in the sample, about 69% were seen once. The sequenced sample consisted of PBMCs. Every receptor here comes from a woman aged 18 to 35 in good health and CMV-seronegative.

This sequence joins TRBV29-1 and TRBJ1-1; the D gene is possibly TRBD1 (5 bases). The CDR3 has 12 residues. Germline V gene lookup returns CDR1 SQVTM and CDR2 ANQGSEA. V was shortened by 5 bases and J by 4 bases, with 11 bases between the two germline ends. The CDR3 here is CSVTGLATEAFF. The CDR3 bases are TGCAGCGTTACGGGACTCGCCACTGAAGCTTTCTTT.

This chain's CDR3 is CASSPPTDEAFF. The DNA of the CDR3 is TGTGCCAGTAGTCCCCCGACAGATGAAGCTTTCTTT. The V and J genes are TRBV19 and TRBJ1-1; TRBD1 is a possible D gene (5 bases). From germline, CDR1 is LNHDA and CDR2 SQIVND (reference sequence). CDR3 length: 12 amino acids. The V end was cut by 5 bases, the J end by 7 bases, with 11 bases between.

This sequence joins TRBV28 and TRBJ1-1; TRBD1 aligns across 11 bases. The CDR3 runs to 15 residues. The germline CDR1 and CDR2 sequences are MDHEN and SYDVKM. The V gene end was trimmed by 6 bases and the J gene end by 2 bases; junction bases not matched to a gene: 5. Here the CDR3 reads CASSLDRGPNTEAFF. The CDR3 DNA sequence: TGTGCCAGCAGCCTGGACAGGGGGCCAAACACTGAAGCTTTCTTT.

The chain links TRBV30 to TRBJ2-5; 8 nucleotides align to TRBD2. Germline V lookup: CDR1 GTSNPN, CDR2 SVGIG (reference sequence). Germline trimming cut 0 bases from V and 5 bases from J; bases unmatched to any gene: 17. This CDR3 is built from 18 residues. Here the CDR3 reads CAWSVKSSGPRLRETQYF. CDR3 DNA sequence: TGTGCCTGGAGTGTAAAATCTAGCGGGCCCCGCCTGCGCGAGACCCAGTACTTC.

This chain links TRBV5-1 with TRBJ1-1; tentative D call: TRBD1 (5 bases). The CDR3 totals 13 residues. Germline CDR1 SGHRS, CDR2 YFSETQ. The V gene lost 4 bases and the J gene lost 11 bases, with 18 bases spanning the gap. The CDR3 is CASSPNSPGSAFF. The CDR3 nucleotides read TGCGCCAGCAGCCCCAACAGTCCAGGGTCGGCTTTCTTT.

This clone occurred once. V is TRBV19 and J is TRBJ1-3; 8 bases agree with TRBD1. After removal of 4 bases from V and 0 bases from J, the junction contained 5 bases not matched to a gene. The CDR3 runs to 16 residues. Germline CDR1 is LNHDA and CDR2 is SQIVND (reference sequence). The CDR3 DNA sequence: TGTGCCAGTAGTACCTCCACAGGGGGCTCTGGAAACACCATATATTTT. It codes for CASSTSTGGSGNTIYF. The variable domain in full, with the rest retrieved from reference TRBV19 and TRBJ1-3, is DGGITQSPKYLFRKEGQNVTLSCEQNLNHDAMYWYRQDPGQGLRLIYYSQIVNDFQKGDIAEGYSVSREKKESFPLTVTSAQKNPTAFYLCASSTSTGGSGNTIYFGEGSWLTVV.

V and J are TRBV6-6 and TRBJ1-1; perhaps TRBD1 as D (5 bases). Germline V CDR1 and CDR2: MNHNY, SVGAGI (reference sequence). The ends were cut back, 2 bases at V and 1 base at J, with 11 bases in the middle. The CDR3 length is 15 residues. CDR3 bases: TGTGCCAGCAGTTACGAGCGGGACCCGAACACTGAAGCTTTCTTT. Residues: CASSYERDPNTEAFF.

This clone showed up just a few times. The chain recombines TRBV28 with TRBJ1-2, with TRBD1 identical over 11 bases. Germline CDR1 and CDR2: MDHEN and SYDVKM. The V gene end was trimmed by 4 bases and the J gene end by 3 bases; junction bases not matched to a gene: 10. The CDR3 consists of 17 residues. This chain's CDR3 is CASSSSLGTGGYYGYTF. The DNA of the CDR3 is TGTGCCAGCAGTTCCTCCCTCGGGACAGGGGGTTACTATGGCTACACCTTC.

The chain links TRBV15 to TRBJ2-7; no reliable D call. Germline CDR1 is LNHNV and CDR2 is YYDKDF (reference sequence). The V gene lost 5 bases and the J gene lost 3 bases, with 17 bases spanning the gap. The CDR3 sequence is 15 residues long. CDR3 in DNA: TGTGCCACCAGCGTCCCCCAAGACACTGACTACGAGCAGTACTTC. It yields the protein CATSVPQDTDYEQYF. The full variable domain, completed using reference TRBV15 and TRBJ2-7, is DAMVIQNPRYQVTQFGKPVTLSCSQTLNHNVMYWYQQKSSQAPKLLFHYYDKDFNNEADTPDNFQSRRPNTSFCFLDIRSPGLGDTAMYLCATSVPQDTDYEQYFGPGTRLTVT.

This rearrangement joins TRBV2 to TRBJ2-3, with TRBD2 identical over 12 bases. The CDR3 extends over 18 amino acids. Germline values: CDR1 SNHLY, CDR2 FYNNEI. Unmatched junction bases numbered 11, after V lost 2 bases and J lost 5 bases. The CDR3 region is CASSEQSASGGALDTQYF. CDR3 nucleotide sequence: TGTGCCAGCAGTGAACAATCGGCTAGCGGGGGGGCATTAGATACGCAGTATTTT.

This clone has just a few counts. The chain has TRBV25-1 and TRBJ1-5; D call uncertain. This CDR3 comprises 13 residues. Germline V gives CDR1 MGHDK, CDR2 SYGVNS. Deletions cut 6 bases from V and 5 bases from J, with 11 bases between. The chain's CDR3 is CASSPGGYQPQHF. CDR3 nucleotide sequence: TGTGCCAGCAGCCCAGGTGGGTATCAGCCCCAGCATTTT.

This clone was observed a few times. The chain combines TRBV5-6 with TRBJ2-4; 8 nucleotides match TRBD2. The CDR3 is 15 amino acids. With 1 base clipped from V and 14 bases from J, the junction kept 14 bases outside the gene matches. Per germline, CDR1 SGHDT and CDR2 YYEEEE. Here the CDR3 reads CASSLRVSGVPLEYF. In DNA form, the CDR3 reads TGTGCCAGCAGCTTGCGGGTTAGCGGGGTCCCTTTGGAGTACTTC.

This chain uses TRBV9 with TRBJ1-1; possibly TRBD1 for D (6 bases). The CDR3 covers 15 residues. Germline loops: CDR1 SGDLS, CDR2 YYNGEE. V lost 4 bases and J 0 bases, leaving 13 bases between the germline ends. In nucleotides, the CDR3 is TGTGCCAGCAGCCCCTCCGGGACAATGAACACTGAAGCTTTCTTT. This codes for CASSPSGTMNTEAFF.

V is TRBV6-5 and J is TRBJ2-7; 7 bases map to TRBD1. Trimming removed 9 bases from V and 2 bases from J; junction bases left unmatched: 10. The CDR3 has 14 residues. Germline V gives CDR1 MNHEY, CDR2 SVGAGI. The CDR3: CASSTGTVPYEQYF. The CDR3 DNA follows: TGTGCCAGTTCAACCGGGACAGTCCCCTACGAGCAGTACTTC.

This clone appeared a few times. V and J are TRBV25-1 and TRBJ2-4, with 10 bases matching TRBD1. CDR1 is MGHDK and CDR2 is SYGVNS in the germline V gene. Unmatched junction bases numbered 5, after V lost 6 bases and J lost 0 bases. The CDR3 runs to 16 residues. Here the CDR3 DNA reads TGTGCCAGCAGGGCAGACAGGGGGCTAGCCAAAAACATTCAGTACTTC. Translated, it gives CASRADRGLAKNIQYF.

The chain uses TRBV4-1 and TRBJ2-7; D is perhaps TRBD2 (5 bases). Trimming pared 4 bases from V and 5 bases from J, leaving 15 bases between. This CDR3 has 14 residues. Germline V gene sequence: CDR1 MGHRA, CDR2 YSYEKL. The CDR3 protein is CASSPLGRRDEQYF. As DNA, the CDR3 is TGCGCCAGCAGCCCCTTGGGCCGGCGGGACGAGCAGTACTTC.

CDR3 sequence (DNA): TGTGCCAGCAGATCACCAGGTGTGGATTCACCCCTCCACTTT. It specifies CASRSPGVDSPLHF. The chain is built from TRBV28 and TRBJ1-6; D is undetermined. The CDR3 is 14 residues long. Trimming removed 6 bases from V and 8 bases from J, with 14 bases in between. Germline V CDR1 and CDR2: MDHEN, SYDVKM.

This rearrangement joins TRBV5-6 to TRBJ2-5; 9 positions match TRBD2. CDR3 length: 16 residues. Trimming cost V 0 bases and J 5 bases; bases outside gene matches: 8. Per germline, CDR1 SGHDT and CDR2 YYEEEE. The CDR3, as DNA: TGTGCCAGCAGCTTGGCCCCCGGGACTAGCTATGAGACCCAGTACTTC. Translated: CASSLAPGTSYETQYF.

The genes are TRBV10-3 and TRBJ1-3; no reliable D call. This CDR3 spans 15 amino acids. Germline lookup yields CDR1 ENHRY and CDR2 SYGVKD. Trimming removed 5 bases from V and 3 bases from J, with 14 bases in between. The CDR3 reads CAISLGTGGGNTIYF. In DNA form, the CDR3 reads TGTGCCATCAGTCTAGGAACCGGAGGTGGAAACACCATATATTTT.